The rows below give T cell receptor beta chains drawn from one sample of a study of blood T cell repertoires in COVID-19. Method: immunoSEQ multiplex PCR; TCRdb's copy keeps in-frame clones and lacks some. Among 150,000 to 200,000 clones listed, approximately 86% were seen once. Sequencing input: peripheral blood. The receptors shown here come from a young man with acute or convalescent COVID-19. Each CDR3 is given with its conserved first and last residue. A D gene is named only where the DNA matches it firmly. Size tells how often a clone was seen (once, few, many) or the class of an expanded clone, and some rows leave it out.

J gene | V gene | D gene | clone size | CDR3 protein | CDR3 DNA
TRBJ1-2 | TRBV6-5 | TRBD1 | once | CASTKTGGGYGYTF | TGTGCCAGCACCAAGACAGGGGGAGGCTATGGCTACACCTTC
TRBJ2-2 | TRBV6-2/TRBV6-3 | - | - | CASSYGSGKGTGELFF | TGTGCCAGCAGTTACGGGTCAGGGAAGGGGACCGGGGAGCTGTTTTTT
TRBJ2-1 | TRBV6-5 | TRBD2 | - | CASTRTSGGDEQFF | TGTGCCAGCACCCGGACTAGCGGGGGCGATGAGCAGTTCTTC
TRBJ2-3 | TRBV5-1 | TRBD2 | - | CASSLALAGGRDTQYF | TGCGCCAGCAGCTTGGCGCTAGCGGGGGGGCGAGATACGCAGTATTTT
TRBJ2-1 | TRBV12-5 | TRBD1 | - | CASGVRTGSSYNEQFF | TGTGCTAGTGGTGTCAGGACAGGGAGCTCCTACAATGAGCAGTTCTTC
TRBJ1-5 | TRBV30 | - | - | CAWSGQGNQPQHF | TGTGCCTGGAGTGGGCAGGGCAATCAGCCCCAGCATTTT
TRBJ1-3 | TRBV5-1 | TRBD1 | few | CASSPGQGGTGNTIYF | TGCGCCAGCAGCCCCGGACAGGGAGGCACAGGAAACACCATATATTTT
TRBJ2-3 | TRBV30 | - | - | CAWSPGGTDTQYF | TGTGCCTGGAGTCCGGGGGGCACAGATACGCAGTATTTT
TRBJ1-1 | TRBV6-5 | - | - | CASSYSRGTEAFF | TGTGCCAGCAGTTACTCAAGGGGGACTGAAGCTTTCTTT
TRBJ1-5 | TRBV7-2 | TRBD1 | - | CASSLVAGQGNQPQHF | TGTGCCAGCAGCTTAGTTGCCGGACAGGGAAATCAGCCCCAGCATTTT
TRBJ2-3 | TRBV19 | TRBD2 | many | CASRRGLAGTDTQYF | TGTGCCAGTAGAAGGGGACTAGCGGGCACAGATACGCAGTATTTT
TRBJ2-3 | TRBV4-1 | TRBD2 | - | CAGSSGGPEDTQYF | TGCGCCGGATCGAGCGGGGGCCCCGAAGATACGCAGTATTTT
TRBJ1-4 | TRBV5-1 | - | - | CASSGGDEKLFF | TGCGCCAGCAGCGGGGGGGATGAAAAACTGTTTTTT
TRBJ2-1 | TRBV5-1 | TRBD1 | - | CASSATGGAYNEQFF | TGCGCCAGCAGCGCGACAGGGGGCGCTTACAATGAGCAGTTCTTC
TRBJ2-5 | TRBV4-2 | TRBD1 | few | CASSQDPDRGWETQYF | TGTGCCAGCAGCCAAGATCCCGACAGGGGCTGGGAGACCCAGTACTTC